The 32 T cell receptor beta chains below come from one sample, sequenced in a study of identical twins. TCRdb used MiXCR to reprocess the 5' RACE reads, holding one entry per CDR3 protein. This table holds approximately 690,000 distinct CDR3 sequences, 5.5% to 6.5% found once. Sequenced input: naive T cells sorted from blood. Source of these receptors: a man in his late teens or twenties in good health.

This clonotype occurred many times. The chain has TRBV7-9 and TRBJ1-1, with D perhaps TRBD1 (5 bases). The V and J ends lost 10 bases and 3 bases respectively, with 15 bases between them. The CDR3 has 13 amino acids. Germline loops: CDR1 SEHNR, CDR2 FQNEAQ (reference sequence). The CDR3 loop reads CATNPGLHTEAFF. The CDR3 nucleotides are TGTGCCACCAACCCGGGGCTTCACACTGAAGCTTTCTTT.

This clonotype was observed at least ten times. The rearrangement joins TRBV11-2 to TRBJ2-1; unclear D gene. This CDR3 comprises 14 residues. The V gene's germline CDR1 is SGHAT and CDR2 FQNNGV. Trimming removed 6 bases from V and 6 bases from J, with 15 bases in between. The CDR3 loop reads CASRAQESSNEQFF. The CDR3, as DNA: TGTGCCAGCAGGGCCCAGGAGTCGTCCAATGAGCAGTTCTTC. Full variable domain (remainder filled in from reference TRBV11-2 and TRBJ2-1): EAGVAQSPRYKIIEKRQSVAFWCNPISGHATLYWYQQILGQGPKLLIQFQNNGVVDDSQLPKDRFSAERLKGVDSTLKIQPAKLEDSAVYLCASRAQESSNEQFFGPGTRLTVL.

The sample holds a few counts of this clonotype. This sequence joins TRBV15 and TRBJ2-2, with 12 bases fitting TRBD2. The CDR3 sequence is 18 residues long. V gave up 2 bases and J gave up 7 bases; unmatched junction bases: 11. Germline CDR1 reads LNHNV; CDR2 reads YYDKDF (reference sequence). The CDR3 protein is CATSRNNLAGGPVGELFF. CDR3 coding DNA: TGTGCCACCAGCAGAAATAATCTAGCGGGAGGGCCGGTCGGGGAGCTGTTTTTT.

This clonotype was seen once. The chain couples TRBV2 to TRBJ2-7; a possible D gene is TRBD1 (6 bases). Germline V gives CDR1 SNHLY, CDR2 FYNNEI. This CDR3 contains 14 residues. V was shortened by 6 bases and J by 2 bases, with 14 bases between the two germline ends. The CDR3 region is CASRVTGPAYEQYV. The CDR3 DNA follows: TGTGCCAGCAGGGTGACAGGCCCAGCCTACGAGCAGTACGTC.

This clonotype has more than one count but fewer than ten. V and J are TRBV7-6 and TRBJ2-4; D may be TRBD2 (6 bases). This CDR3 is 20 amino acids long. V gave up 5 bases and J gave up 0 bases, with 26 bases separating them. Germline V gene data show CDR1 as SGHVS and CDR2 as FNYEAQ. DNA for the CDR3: TGTGCCAGCAGCCCAACCTGGTGGAGGGCCAAGGGAGAAGCCAAAAACATTCAGTACTTC. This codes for CASSPTWWRAKGEAKNIQYF.

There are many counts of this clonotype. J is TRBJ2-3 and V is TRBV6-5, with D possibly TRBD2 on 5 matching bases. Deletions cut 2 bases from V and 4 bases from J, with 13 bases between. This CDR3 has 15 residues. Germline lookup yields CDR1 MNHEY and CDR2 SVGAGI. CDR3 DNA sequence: TGTGCCAGCAGTTACGGCGGGCCGGGCCCAGATACGCAGTATTTT. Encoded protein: CASSYGGPGPDTQYF.

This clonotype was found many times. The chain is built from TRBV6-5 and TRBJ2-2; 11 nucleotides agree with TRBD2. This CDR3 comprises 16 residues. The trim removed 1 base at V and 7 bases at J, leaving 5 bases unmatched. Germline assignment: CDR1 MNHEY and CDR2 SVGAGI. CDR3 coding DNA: TGTGCCAGCAGTTACTACCTAGCGGGAGGAAGCGGGGAGCTGTTTTTT. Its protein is CASSYYLAGGSGELFF.

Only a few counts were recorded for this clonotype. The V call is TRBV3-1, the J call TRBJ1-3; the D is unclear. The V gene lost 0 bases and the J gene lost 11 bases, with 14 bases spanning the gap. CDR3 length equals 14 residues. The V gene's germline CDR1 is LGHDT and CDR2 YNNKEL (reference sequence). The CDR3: CASSQDSQAVAIYF. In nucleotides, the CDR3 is TGTGCCAGCAGCCAAGACTCCCAGGCTGTCGCCATATATTTT.

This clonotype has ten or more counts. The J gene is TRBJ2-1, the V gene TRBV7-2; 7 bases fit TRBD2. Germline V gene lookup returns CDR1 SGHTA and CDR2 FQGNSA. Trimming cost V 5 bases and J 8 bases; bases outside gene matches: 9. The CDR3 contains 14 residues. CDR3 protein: CASSPRAGRDEQFF. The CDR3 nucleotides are TGTGCCAGCAGCCCGAGGGCAGGGAGGGATGAGCAGTTCTTC.

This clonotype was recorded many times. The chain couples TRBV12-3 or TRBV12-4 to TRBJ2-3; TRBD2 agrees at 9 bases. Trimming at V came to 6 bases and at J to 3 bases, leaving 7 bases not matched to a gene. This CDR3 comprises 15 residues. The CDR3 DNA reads TGTGCCAGCAGCGTAGCGGGAGAAAAGACAGATACGCAGTATTTT. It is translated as CASSVAGEKTDTQYF.

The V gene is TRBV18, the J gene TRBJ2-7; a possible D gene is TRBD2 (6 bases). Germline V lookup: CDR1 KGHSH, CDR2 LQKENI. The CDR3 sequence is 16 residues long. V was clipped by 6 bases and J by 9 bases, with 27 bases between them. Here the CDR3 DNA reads TGTGCCAGCTCGACCCTCGGGGGAGGCCTTTATGCGGGGCAGTACGTC. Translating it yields CASSTLGGGLYAGQYV.

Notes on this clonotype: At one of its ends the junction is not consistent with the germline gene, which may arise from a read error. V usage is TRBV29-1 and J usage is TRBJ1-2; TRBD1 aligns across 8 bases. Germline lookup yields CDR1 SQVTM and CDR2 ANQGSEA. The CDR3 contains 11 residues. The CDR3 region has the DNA TGTTCCGGGACAGGTACCTATGGCTACACCTTC. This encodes CSGTGTYGYTF.

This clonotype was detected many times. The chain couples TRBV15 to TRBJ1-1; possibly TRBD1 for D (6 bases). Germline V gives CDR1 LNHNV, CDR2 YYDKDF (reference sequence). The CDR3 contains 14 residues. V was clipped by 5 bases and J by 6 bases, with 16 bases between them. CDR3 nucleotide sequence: TGTGCCACCAGCCCAGATTGGGGGGGCGCTGAAGCTTTCTTT. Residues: CATSPDWGGAEAFF.

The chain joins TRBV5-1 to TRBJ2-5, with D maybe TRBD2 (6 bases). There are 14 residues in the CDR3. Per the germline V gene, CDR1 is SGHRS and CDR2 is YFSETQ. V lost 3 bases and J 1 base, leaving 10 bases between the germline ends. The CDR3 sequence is CASSSQEGQETQYF. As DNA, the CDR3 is TGCGCCAGCAGCTCCCAGGAGGGCCAAGAGACCCAGTACTTC.

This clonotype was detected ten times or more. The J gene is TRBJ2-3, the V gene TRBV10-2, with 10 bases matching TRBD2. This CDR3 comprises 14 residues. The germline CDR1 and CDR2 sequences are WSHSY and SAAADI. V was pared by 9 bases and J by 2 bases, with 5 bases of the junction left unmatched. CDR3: CASGAGGLTDTQYF. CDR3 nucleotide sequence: TGCGCCAGTGGAGCGGGAGGGCTCACAGATACGCAGTATTTT.

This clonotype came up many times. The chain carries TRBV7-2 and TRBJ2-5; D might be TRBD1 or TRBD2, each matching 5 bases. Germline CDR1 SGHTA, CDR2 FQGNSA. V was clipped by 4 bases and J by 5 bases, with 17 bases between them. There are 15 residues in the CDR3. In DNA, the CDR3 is TGTGCCAGCAGCTACGCCGTTGGGGGTCCTGAGACCCAGTACTTC. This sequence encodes CASSYAVGGPETQYF.

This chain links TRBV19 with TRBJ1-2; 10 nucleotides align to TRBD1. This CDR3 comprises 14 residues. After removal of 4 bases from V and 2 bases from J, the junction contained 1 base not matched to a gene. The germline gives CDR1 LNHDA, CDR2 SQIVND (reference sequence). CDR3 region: CASSRQGANYGYTF. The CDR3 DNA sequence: TGTGCCAGTAGTAGACAGGGGGCGAACTATGGCTACACCTTC.

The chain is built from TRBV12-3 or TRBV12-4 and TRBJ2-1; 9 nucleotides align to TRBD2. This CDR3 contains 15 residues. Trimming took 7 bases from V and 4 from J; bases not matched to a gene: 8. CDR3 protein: CASTGGGRAYNEQFF. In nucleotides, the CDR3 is TGTGCCAGCACTGGGGGCGGGAGGGCTTACAATGAGCAGTTCTTC.

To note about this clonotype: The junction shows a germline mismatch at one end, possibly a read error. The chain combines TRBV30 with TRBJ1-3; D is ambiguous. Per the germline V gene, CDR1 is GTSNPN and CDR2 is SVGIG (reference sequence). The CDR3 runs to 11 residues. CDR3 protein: CAGSRGNTIYF. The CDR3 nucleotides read TGTGCCGGGAGTCGGGGAAACACCATATATTTT. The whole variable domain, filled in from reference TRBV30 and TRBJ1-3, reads SQTIHQWPATLVQPVGSPLSLECTVEGTSNPNLYWYRQAAGRGLQLLFYSVGIGQISSEVPQNLSASRPQDRQFILSSKKLLLSDSGFYLCAGSRGNTIYFGEGSWLTVV.

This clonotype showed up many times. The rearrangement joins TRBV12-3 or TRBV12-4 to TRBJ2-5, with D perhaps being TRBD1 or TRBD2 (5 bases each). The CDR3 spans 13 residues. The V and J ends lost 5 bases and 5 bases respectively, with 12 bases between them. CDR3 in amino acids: CASSLEWGETQYF. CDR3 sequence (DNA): TGTGCCAGCAGTCTCGAATGGGGGGAGACCCAGTACTTC.

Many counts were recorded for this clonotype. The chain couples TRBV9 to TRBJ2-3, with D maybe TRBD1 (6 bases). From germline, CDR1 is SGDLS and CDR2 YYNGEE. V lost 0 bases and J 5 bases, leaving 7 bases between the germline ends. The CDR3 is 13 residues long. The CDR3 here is CASSVAQGDTQYF. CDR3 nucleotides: TGTGCCAGCAGCGTAGCACAGGGAGATACGCAGTATTTT.

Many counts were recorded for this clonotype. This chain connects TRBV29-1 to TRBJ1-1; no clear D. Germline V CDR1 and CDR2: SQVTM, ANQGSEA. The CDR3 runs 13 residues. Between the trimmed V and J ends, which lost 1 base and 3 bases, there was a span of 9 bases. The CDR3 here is CSVEVRSDTEAFF. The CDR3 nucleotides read TGCAGCGTTGAAGTAAGGTCGGACACTGAAGCTTTCTTT.

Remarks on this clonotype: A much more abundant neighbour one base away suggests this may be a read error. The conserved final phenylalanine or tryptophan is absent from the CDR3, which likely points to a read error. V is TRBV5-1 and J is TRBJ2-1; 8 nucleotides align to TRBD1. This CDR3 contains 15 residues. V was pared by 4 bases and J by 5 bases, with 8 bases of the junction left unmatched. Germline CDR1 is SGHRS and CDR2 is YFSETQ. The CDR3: CASSKPGQVNNEQFY. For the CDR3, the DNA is TGCGCCAGCAGCAAACCGGGACAGGTCAACAATGAGCAGTTCTAC.

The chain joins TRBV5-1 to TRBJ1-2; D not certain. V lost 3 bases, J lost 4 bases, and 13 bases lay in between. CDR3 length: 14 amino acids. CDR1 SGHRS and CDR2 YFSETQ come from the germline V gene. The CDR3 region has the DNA TGCGCCAGCAGCTCCCGAGGCCGGGGCTATGGCTACACCTTC. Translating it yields CASSSRGRGYGYTF.

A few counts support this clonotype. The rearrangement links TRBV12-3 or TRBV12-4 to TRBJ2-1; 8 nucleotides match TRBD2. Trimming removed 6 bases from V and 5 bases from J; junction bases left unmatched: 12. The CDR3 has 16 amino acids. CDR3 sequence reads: CASSLSPGRADNEQFF. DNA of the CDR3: TGTGCCAGCAGCTTATCCCCCGGGAGGGCCGACAATGAGCAGTTCTTC.

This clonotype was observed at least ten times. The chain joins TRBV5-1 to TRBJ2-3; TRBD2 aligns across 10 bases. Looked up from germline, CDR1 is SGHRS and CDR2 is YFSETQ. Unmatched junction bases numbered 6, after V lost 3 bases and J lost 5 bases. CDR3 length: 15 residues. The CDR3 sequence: CASSSSGRALDTQYF. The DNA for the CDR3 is TGCGCCAGCAGCTCGAGCGGGAGGGCCTTAGATACGCAGTATTTT.

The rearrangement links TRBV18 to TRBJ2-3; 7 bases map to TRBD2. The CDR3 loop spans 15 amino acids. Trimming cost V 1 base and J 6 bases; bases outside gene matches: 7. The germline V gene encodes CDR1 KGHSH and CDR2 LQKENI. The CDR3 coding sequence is TGTGCCAGCTCACCACTCGCGGGAGAATTGGATACGCAGTATTTT. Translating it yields CASSPLAGELDTQYF.

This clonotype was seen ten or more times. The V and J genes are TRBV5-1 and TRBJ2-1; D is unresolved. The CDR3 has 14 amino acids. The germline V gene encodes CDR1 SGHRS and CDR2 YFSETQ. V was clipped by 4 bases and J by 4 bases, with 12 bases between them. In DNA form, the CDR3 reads TGCGCCAGCAGCATGGACCCCCCATACAATGAGCAGTTCTTC. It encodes CASSMDPPYNEQFF.

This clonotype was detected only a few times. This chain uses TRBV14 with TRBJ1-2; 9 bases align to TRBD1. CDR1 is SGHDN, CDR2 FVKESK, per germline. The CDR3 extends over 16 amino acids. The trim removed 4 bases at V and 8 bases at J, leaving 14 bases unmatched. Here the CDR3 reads CASSPVPGQGPGGYTF. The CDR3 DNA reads TGTGCCAGCAGCCCAGTCCCGGGACAGGGTCCAGGCGGCTACACCTTC.

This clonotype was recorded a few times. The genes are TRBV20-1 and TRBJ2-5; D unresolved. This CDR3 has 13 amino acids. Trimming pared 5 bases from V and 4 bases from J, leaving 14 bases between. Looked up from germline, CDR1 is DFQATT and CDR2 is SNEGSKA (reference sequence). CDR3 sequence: CSALAWDGETQYF. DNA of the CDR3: TGCAGTGCTTTGGCGTGGGATGGAGAGACCCAGTACTTC.

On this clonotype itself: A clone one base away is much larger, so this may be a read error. The CDR3 protein is CSAILGQLNTGELFF. The CDR3 nucleotides read TGCAGTGCTATCCTGGGACAACTCAACACCGGGGAGCTGTTTTTT. The chain joins TRBV20-1 to TRBJ2-2; tentative D call: TRBD1 (6 bases). The CDR3 spans 15 residues. CDR1 and CDR2 from the germline V gene are DFQATT and SNEGSKA (reference sequence). Trimming left V 4 bases short and J 2 bases short, with 14 bases between.

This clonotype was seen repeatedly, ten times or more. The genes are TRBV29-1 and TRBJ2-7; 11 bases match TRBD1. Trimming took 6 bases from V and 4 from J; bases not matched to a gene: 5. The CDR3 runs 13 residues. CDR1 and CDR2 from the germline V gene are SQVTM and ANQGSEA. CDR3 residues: CSVAGTGGYEQYF. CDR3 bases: TGCAGCGTGGCCGGGACAGGGGGTTACGAGCAGTACTTC.